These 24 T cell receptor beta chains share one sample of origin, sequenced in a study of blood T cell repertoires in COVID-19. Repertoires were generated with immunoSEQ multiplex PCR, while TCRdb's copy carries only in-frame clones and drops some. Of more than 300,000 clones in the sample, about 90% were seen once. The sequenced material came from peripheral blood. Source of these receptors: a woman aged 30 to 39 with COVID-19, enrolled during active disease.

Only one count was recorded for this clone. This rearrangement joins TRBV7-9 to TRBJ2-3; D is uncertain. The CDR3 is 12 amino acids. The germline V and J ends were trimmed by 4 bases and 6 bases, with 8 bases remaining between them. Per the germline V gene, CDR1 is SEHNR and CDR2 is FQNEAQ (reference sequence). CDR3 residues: CASSSEVDTQYF. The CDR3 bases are TGTGCCAGCAGCTCCGAGGTGGATACGCAGTATTTT.

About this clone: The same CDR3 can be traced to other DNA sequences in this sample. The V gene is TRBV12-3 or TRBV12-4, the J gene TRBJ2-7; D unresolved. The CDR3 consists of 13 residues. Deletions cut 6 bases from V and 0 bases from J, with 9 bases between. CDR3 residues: CASRSSGSYEQYF. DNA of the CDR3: TGTGCCAGCAGATCGTCGGGCTCCTACGAGCAGTACTTC.

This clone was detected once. CDR3 residues: CASSISGAYGYTF. The CDR3 bases are TGTGCCAGTAGTATTTCCGGAGCTTATGGCTACACCTTC. The chain employs TRBV19 and TRBJ1-2; no clear D. The ends were cut back, 3 bases at V and 5 bases at J, with 10 bases in the middle. There are 13 residues in the CDR3. Germline CDR1 and CDR2: LNHDA and SQIVND (reference sequence). Filled out from reference TRBV19 and TRBJ1-2, the complete variable domain reads DGGITQSPKYLFRKEGQNVTLSCEQNLNHDAMYWYRQDPGQGLRLIYYSQIVNDFQKGDIAEGYSVSREKKESFPLTVTSAQKNPTAFYLCASSISGAYGYTFGSGTRLTVV.

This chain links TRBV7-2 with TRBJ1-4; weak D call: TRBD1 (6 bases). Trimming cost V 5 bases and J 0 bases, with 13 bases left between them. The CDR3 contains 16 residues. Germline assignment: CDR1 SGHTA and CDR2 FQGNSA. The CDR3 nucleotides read TGTGCCAGCAGCAAAGGACAGAAGGCAACTAATGAAAAACTGTTTTTT. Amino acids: CASSKGQKATNEKLFF.

The DNA for the CDR3 is TGCGCCAGCAGCTTGAGTAGCGGGCGGTTCCACGAGCAGTACTTC. Its protein is CASSLSSGRFHEQYF. This chain connects TRBV5-1 to TRBJ2-7; 7 nucleotides agree with TRBD2. With V trimmed by 1 base and J by 5 bases, 9 bases remained unmatched. The CDR3 is 15 residues long. CDR1 is SGHRS and CDR2 is YFSETQ in the germline V gene.

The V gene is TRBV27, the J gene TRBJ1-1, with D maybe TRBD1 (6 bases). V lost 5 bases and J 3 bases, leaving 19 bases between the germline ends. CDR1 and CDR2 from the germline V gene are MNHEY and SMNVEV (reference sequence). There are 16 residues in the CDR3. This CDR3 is CASSLFRGGRYTEAFF. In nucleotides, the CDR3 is TGTGCCAGCAGTCTATTTAGAGGGGGACGGTACACTGAAGCTTTCTTT.

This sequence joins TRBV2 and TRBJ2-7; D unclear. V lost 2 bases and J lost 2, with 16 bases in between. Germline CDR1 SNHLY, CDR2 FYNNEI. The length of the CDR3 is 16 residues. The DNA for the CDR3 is TGTGCCAGCAGTGAATTTAGAGGTGGGTGGACCTACGAGCAGTACTTC. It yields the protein CASSEFRGGWTYEQYF.

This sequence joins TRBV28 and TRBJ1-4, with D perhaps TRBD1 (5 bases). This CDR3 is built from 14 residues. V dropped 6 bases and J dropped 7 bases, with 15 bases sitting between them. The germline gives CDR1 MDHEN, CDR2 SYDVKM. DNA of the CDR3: TGTGCCAGCAGCCAAGCAGGGTGGGGTGAAAAACTGTTTTTT. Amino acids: CASSQAGWGEKLFF.

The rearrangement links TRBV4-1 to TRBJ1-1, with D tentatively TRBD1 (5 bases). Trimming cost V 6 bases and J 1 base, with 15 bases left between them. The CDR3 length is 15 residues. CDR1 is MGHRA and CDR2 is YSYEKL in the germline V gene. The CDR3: CASSRTEGRNTEAFF. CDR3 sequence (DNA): TGCGCCAGCAGTCGGACGGAGGGGAGGAACACTGAAGCTTTCTTT.

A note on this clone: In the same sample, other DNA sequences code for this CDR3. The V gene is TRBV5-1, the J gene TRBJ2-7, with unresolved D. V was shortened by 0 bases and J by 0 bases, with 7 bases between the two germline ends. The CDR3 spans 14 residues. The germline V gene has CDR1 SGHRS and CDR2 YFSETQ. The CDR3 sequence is CASSLGHSSYEQYF. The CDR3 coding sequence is TGCGCCAGCAGCTTGGGCCACAGCTCCTACGAGCAGTACTTC. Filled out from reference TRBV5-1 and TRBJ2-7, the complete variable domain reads KAGVTQTPRYLIKTRGQQVTLSCSPISGHRSVSWYQQTPGQGLQFLFEYFSETQRNKGNFPGRFSGRQFSNSRSEMNVSTLELGDSALYLCASSLGHSSYEQYFGPGTRLTVT.

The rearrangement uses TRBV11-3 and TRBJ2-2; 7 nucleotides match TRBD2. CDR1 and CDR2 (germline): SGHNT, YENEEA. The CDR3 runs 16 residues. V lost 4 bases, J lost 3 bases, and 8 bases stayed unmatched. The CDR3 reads CASSSAGTTYTGELFF. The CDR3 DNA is TGTGCCAGCAGCTCGGCCGGGACTACCTACACCGGGGAGCTGTTTTTT.

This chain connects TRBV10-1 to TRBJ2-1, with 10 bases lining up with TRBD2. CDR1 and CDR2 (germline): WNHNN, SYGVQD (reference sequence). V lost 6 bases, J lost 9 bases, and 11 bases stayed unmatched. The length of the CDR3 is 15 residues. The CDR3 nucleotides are TGCGCCAGCAGGACCCCGGCTAGCGGGAGAGGTGAGCAGTTCTTC. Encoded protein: CASRTPASGRGEQFF.

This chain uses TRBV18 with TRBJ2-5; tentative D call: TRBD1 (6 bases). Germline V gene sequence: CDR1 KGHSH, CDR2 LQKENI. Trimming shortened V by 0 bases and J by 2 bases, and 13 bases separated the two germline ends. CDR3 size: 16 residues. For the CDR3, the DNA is TGTGCCAGCTCACCACCCCGGGACACACGACAAGAGACCCAGTACTTC. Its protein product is CASSPPRDTRQETQYF. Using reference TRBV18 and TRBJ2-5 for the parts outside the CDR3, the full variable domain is NAGVMQNPRHLVRRRGQEARLRCSPMKGHSHVYWYRQLPEEGLKFMVYLQKENIIDESGMPKERFSAEFPKEGPSILRIQQVVRGDSAAYFCASSPPRDTRQETQYFGPGTRLLVL.

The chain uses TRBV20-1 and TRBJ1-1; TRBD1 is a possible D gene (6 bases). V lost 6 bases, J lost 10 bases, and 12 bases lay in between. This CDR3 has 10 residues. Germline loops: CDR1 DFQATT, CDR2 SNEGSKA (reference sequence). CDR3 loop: CSAGGEVAFF. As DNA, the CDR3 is TGCAGTGCAGGGGGGGAAGTAGCTTTCTTT.

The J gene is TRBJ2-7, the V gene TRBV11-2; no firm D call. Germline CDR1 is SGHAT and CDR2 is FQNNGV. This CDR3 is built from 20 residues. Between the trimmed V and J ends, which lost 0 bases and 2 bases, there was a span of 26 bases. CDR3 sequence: CASSLDRVRRTARLTYEQYF. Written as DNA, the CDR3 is TGTGCCAGCAGCTTAGATCGGGTACGCCGAACCGCCCGCCTGACCTACGAGCAGTACTTC. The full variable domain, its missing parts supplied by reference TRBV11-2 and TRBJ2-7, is EAGVAQSPRYKIIEKRQSVAFWCNPISGHATLYWYQQILGQGPKLLIQFQNNGVVDDSQLPKDRFSAERLKGVDSTLKIQPAKLEDSAVYLCASSLDRVRRTARLTYEQYFGPGTRLTVT.

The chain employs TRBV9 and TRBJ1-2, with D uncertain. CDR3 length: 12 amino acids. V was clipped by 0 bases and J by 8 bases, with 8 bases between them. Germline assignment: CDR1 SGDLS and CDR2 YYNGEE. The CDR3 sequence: CASSVAGGGYTF. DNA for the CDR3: TGTGCCAGCAGCGTAGCAGGAGGAGGCTACACCTTC.

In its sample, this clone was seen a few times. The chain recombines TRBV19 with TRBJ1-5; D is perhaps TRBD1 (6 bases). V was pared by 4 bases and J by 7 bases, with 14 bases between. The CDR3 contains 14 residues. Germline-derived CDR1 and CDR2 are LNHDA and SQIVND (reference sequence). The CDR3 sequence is CASSSDRTGQPQHF. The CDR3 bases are TGTGCCAGTAGTAGCGACAGGACTGGCCAGCCCCAGCATTTT.

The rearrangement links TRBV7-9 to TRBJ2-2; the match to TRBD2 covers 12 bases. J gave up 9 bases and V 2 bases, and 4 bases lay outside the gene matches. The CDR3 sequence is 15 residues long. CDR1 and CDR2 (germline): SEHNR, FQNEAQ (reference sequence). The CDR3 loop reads CASSLTTSGGRELFF. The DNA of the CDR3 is TGTGCCAGCAGCTTAACGACTAGCGGGGGACGGGAGCTGTTTTTT. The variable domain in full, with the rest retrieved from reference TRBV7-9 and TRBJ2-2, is DTGVSQNPRHKITKRGQNVTFRCDPISEHNRLYWYRQTLGQGPEFLTYFQNEAQLEKSRLLSDRFSAERPKGSFSTLEIQRTEQGDSAMYLCASSLTTSGGRELFFGEGSRLTVL.

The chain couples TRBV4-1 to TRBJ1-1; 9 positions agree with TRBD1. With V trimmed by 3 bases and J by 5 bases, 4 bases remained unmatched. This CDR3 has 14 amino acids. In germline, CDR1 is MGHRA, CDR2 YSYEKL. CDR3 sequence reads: CASSQGGTGTEAFF. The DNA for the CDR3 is TGCGCCAGCAGCCAGGGTGGGACAGGGACTGAAGCTTTCTTT.

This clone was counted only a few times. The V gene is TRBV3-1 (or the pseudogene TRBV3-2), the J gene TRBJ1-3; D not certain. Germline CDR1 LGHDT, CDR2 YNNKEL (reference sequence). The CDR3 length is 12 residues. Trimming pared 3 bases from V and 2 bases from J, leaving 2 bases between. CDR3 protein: CASSHTGNTIYF. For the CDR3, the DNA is TGTGCCAGCAGCCACACTGGAAACACCATATATTTT.

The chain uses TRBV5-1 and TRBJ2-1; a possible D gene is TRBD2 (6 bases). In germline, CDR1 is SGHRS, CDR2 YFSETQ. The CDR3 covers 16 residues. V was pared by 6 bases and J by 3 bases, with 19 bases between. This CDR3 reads CASKWFPSDLYNEQFF. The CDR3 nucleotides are TGCGCCAGCAAGTGGTTCCCTAGCGATCTCTACAATGAGCAGTTCTTC.

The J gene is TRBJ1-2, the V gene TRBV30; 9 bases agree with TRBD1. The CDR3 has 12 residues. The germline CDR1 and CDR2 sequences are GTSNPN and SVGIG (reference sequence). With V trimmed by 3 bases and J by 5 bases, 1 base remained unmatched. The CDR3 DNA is TGTGCCTGGAGCGGACAGGGGTATGGCTACACCTTC. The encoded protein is CAWSGQGYGYTF.

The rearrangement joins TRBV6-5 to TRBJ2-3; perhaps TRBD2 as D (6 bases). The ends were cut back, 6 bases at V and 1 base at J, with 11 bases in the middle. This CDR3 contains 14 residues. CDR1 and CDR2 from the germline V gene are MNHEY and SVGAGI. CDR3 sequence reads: CASSITGGTDTQYF. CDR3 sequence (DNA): TGTGCCAGCAGCATAACGGGGGGCACAGATACGCAGTATTTT.

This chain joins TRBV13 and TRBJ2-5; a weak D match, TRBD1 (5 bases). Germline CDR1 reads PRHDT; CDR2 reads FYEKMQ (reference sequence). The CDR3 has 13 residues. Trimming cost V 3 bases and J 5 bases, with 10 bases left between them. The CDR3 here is CASSFRVDETQYF. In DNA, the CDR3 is TGTGCCAGCAGCTTCAGGGTTGACGAGACCCAGTACTTC.